The 20 T cell receptor beta chains listed next were all sequenced from one sample in a study of shared clonotypes between healthy human individuals. CD45RO-negative, CCR7-positively selected cells formed the naive CD8 fraction, excluding terminally differentiated effector memory CD45RA+ cells. Sequencing used immunoSEQ multiplex PCR; TCRdb keeps in-frame clones, though not all of them. The sample records around 2,000,000 clones, just under 95% being singletons. The sample was naive CD8+ T cells sorted from blood. These TCRs come from a young man in good health.

The chain links TRBV28 to TRBJ2-2; 8 positions agree with TRBD2. Per germline, CDR1 MDHEN and CDR2 SYDVKM. V lost 4 bases and J lost 8; bases outside the gene matches: 21. The CDR3 is 19 residues long. DNA for the CDR3: TGTGCCAGCAGTTCGGCCACTCCGGGACTAGGATCCTTTGCTGGGGAGCTGTTTTTT. It specifies CASSSATPGLGSFAGELFF.

The V gene is TRBV1, the J gene TRBJ1-1; TRBD1 is the table's D call, not checked against the DNA. TRBV1 constitutes a pseudogene. The CDR3 spans 15 residues. In DNA, the CDR3 is TGCACCAGCAGCCGCGACAGGGGGCTCGGGTTTGAAGCTTTCTTT. This encodes CTSSRDRGLGFEAFF.

The chain has TRBV5-6 and TRBJ2-5, with D perhaps matching TRBD2 (6 bases). The germline V gene has CDR1 SGHDT and CDR2 YYEEEE. The CDR3 runs to 16 residues. The V and J ends lost 3 bases and 4 bases respectively, with 19 bases between them. CDR3 region: CASSWGAGQGVETQYF. The CDR3 region has the DNA TGTGCCAGCAGCTGGGGTGCGGGGCAGGGTGTAGAGACCCAGTACTTC. The variable domain in full, with the rest retrieved from reference TRBV5-6 and TRBJ2-5, is DAGVTQSPTHLIKTRGQQVTLRCSPKSGHDTVSWYQQALGQGPQFIFQYYEEEERQRGNFPDRFSGHQFPNYSSELNVNALLLGDSALYLCASSWGAGQGVETQYFGPGTRLLVL.

The chain employs TRBV6-6 and TRBJ2-7; 7 positions match TRBD1. V lost 4 bases, J lost 5 bases, and 8 bases stayed unmatched. Germline V CDR1 and CDR2: MNHNY, SVGAGI (reference sequence). The CDR3 covers 14 residues. In DNA, the CDR3 is TGTGCCAGCAGTTCCCGACAGGGTTATAACGAGCAGTACTTC. Protein sequence: CASSSRQGYNEQYF.

The V gene is TRBV6-5, the J gene TRBJ2-7; D unresolved. CDR1 MNHEY and CDR2 SVGAGI come from the germline V gene. This CDR3 has 14 residues. V was clipped by 0 bases and J by 3 bases, with 9 bases between them. In DNA, the CDR3 is TGTGCCAGCAGTTACTCCGGCGGATACTACGAGCAGTACTTC. Protein product: CASSYSGGYYEQYF.

This clone was seen only once. The gene calls are TRBV4-3 and TRBJ2-3; 11 nucleotides align to TRBD2. The J segment lost 8 bases and the V segment lost 2 bases, leaving 12 bases of the junction unmatched. Germline-derived CDR1 and CDR2 are LGHNA and YSLEER. The CDR3 length is 17 residues. The CDR3 DNA is TGCGCCAGCAGCCAATTAGCGGGAGGGCCTTTAGGAGTTACGCAGTATTTT. This codes for CASSQLAGGPLGVTQYF.

The V gene is TRBV27, the J gene TRBJ2-7; D uncertain. The CDR3 is made up of 15 amino acids. Trimming stripped 2 bases from V and 0 bases from J, with 11 bases between. Germline CDR1 and CDR2: MNHEY and SMNVEV (reference sequence). Here the CDR3 DNA reads TGTGCCAGCAGTTTAACCGCAAGAAGCTCCTACGAGCAGTACTTC. Translated: CASSLTARSSYEQYF.

This sequence joins TRBV7-8 and TRBJ2-7; 13 bases match TRBD2. V was clipped by 5 bases and J by 1 base; unmatched bases: 8. The germline V gene has CDR1 SGHVS and CDR2 FQNEAQ. CDR3 size: 17 residues. The CDR3 sequence is CASSLGLAGVSSYEQYF. The DNA for the CDR3 is TGTGCCAGCAGCCTCGGACTAGCGGGAGTGTCTTCCTACGAGCAGTACTTC.

The chain carries TRBV27 and TRBJ1-1, with no clear D. The germline V gene encodes CDR1 MNHEY and CDR2 SMNVEV (reference sequence). The length of the CDR3 is 11 residues. V was trimmed by 6 bases and J by 6 bases, leaving 8 bases between them. The CDR3 bases are TGTGCCAGCAGCAGAGGGTCTGAAGCTTTCTTT. This codes for CASSRGSEAFF.

The chain has TRBV28 and TRBJ1-5; no firm D call. V lost 6 bases and J lost 1, with 22 bases in between. The CDR3 loop spans 18 amino acids. CDR1 is MDHEN, CDR2 SYDVKM, per germline. CDR3 amino acids: CASSRFISYTLSNQPQHF. The CDR3 bases are TGTGCCAGCAGCCGGTTTATATCCTACACTCTAAGCAATCAGCCCCAGCATTTT.

The J gene is TRBJ2-5, the V gene TRBV12-1; the D call of TRBD2 is as the table states it, not checked on the DNA. TRBV12-1 is flagged as a pseudogene. The length of the CDR3 is 18 residues. In nucleotides, the CDR3 is TGTGCCAGCAGCTTTCGAAGGGTAGCGGGAGTTTGGCAAGAGACCCAGTACTTC. Its translation: CASSFRRVAGVWQETQYF.

The chain recombines TRBV6-1 with TRBJ1-1, with D maybe TRBD1 (6 bases). CDR1 and CDR2 from the germline V gene are MNHNS and SASEGT. Deletions cut 6 bases from V and 7 bases from J, with 9 bases between. This CDR3 region has 11 residues. In DNA, the CDR3 is TGTGCCAGCAGGGAGGACAGTGAAGCTTTCTTT. Translated, it gives CASREDSEAFF.

The chain links TRBV19 to TRBJ1-2; a weak D match, TRBD1 (5 bases). V shed 7 bases and J shed 6 bases, with 15 bases lying between them. Germline values: CDR1 LNHDA, CDR2 SQIVND (reference sequence). The CDR3 contains 13 residues. CDR3 loop: CASNLERGDGYTF. The CDR3 nucleotides read TGTGCCAGTAACCTGGAAAGGGGCGATGGCTACACCTTC.

The CDR3 DNA is TGTGCCAGCAGCCCTCCCAACCAAGGGGGCGAGCAGTACTTC. It translates to CASSPPNQGGEQYF. This sequence joins TRBV7-9 and TRBJ2-7, with D possibly TRBD1 on 6 matching bases. V shed 5 bases and J shed 6 bases, with 17 bases lying between them. This CDR3 has 14 amino acids. Germline V lookup: CDR1 SEHNR, CDR2 FQNEAQ (reference sequence).

This clone was counted a single time. The chain is built from TRBV5-3 and TRBJ1-4; 7 nucleotides line up with TRBD1. TRBV5-3 is designated an ORF whose function remains uncertain. The trim removed 8 bases at V and 4 bases at J, leaving 17 bases unmatched. CDR3 length equals 17 residues. The CDR3 DNA follows: TGTGCCAGGCCCAGGGACAGCCCAGGGGGTGATAATGAAAAACTGTTTTTT. This encodes CARPRDSPGGDNEKLFF.

CDR3 bases: TGTGCCTGGAGTTGGCAGGGGGCATTCGAGCAGTACTTC. This codes for CAWSWQGAFEQYF. The chain is built from TRBV30 and TRBJ2-7; 8 bases are shared with TRBD1. The V segment lost 2 bases and the J segment 6 bases; nucleotides outside the gene matches: 6. The CDR3 consists of 13 residues. Germline CDR1 GTSNPN, CDR2 SVGIG (reference sequence).

The V call is TRBV6-5, the J call TRBJ2-1; 7 positions match TRBD2. CDR3 length: 15 residues. Germline V CDR1 and CDR2: MNHEY, SVGAGI. V was clipped by 6 bases and J by 1 base; unmatched bases: 6. CDR3 sequence reads: CASRPLAVSYNEQFF. CDR3 coding DNA: TGTGCCAGCAGACCTCTAGCGGTATCCTACAATGAGCAGTTCTTC.

The chain is built from TRBV19 and TRBJ1-1; D gene unclear. V lost 4 bases, J lost 5 bases, and 11 bases lay in between. The CDR3 has 13 amino acids. From germline, CDR1 is LNHDA and CDR2 SQIVND (reference sequence). CDR3 coding DNA: TGTGCCAGTAGTACGACTTCCCCAACTGAAGCTTTCTTT. Translating gives CASSTTSPTEAFF. Drawing the rest from reference TRBV19 and TRBJ1-1, the complete variable domain is DGGITQSPKYLFRKEGQNVTLSCEQNLNHDAMYWYRQDPGQGLRLIYYSQIVNDFQKGDIAEGYSVSREKKESFPLTVTSAQKNPTAFYLCASSTTSPTEAFFGQGTRLTVV.

V and J are TRBV6-5 and TRBJ2-3; TRBD1 agrees at 12 bases. Germline V gene data show CDR1 as MNHEY and CDR2 as SVGAGI. The junction had 2 bases not matched to a gene; V was cut back by 0 bases and J by 4 bases. CDR3 length equals 16 residues. In nucleotides, the CDR3 is TGTGCCAGCAGTTACTCGGGACAGGGGGCGGCAGATACGCAGTATTTT. Translating gives CASSYSGQGAADTQYF.

The chain carries TRBV9 and TRBJ1-2; D possibly corresponds to TRBD1 (6 bases). V was trimmed by 0 bases and J by 4 bases, leaving 16 bases between them. The CDR3 consists of 16 residues. Germline V lookup: CDR1 SGDLS, CDR2 YYNGEE. The CDR3 DNA reads as TGTGCCAGCAGCGTAGACTACGAAGGGGGTCCCTATGGCTACACCTTC. It translates to CASSVDYEGGPYGYTF.